Each of the 8 T cell receptor beta chains below was sequenced from the same sample in a study of cytomegalovirus exposure and HLA in healthy donors. The repertoire was sequenced with immunoSEQ multiplex PCR; TCRdb's copy has only in-frame clones and lacks some. The table includes roughly 270,000 clones, around 89% detected once. Material for sequencing was PBMCs. These receptors came from a woman aged 18-29 years in good health and CMV-seronegative.

The rearrangement links TRBV19 to TRBJ2-5; 7 nucleotides agree with TRBD1. The CDR3 runs 12 residues. In germline, CDR1 is LNHDA, CDR2 SQIVND (reference sequence). Trimming took 7 bases from V and 4 from J; bases not matched to a gene: 3. CDR3 sequence (DNA): TGTGCCAGTAATAGACAGGGAGAGACCCAGTACTTC. Encoded protein: CASNRQGETQYF.

The chain is built from TRBV7-8 and TRBJ1-1, with D possibly being TRBD1 (6 bases). V was shortened by 5 bases and J by 2 bases, with 15 bases between the two germline ends. This CDR3 is 15 amino acids long. The germline gives CDR1 SGHVS, CDR2 FQNEAQ. Here the CDR3 reads CASSASGGHNTEAFF. The CDR3 bases are TGTGCCAGCAGCGCCTCGGGGGGACATAACACTGAAGCTTTCTTT.

This clone came up a few times. V is TRBV11-2 and J is TRBJ2-7; 9 positions agree with TRBD2. The CDR3 loop spans 16 amino acids. With 2 bases clipped from V and 0 bases from J, the junction kept 5 bases outside the gene matches. CDR1 and CDR2 (germline): SGHAT, FQNNGV. The CDR3 spells CASSLLRSGSSYEQYF. The CDR3 coding sequence is TGTGCCAGCAGCTTATTACGTAGCGGGAGCTCCTACGAGCAGTACTTC.

The chain recombines TRBV15 with TRBJ2-7; 12 positions agree with TRBD2. This CDR3 is built from 19 residues. Germline lookup yields CDR1 LNHNV and CDR2 YYDKDF (reference sequence). The V gene end was trimmed by 3 bases and the J gene end by 6 bases; junction bases not matched to a gene: 18. CDR3 in DNA: TGTGCCACCAGCAGTACCAAGACTAGCGGGAGCCGCCCTAGAACCGAGCAGTACTTC. It is translated as CATSSTKTSGSRPRTEQYF.

The chain recombines TRBV19 with TRBJ1-5, with 7 bases fitting TRBD1. Germline V gene data show CDR1 as LNHDA and CDR2 as SQIVND (reference sequence). V was pared by 4 bases and J by 3 bases, with 6 bases of the junction left unmatched. This CDR3 is built from 15 residues. DNA for the CDR3: TGTGCCAGTAGTAGAGGGACAGCCGACAATCAGCCCCAGCATTTT. Encoded protein: CASSRGTADNQPQHF.

The chain is built from TRBV4-2 and TRBJ1-4, with a tentative D call TRBD1 (6 bases). CDR3 length: 17 amino acids. CDR1 and CDR2 (germline): LGHNA, YNFKEQ. The V end was cut by 1 base, the J end by 2 bases, with 14 bases between. In nucleotides, the CDR3 is TGTGCCAGCAGCCAAGGGGAGGGGGGGACCACTAATGAAAAACTGTTTTTT. This translates into CASSQGEGGTTNEKLFF.

V usage is TRBV7-8 and J usage is TRBJ2-7; 7 bases line up with TRBD1. CDR3 length: 14 amino acids. Germline V gives CDR1 SGHVS, CDR2 FQNEAQ. V lost 1 base, J lost 6 bases, and 6 bases stayed unmatched. The CDR3 loop reads CASSLETGKPEQYF. The DNA for the CDR3 is TGTGCCAGCAGCTTAGAGACAGGGAAACCCGAGCAGTACTTC.

V usage is TRBV30 and J usage is TRBJ1-4; TRBD1 is a possible D gene (5 bases). CDR3 length equals 17 residues. Germline CDR1 is GTSNPN and CDR2 is SVGIG (reference sequence). The ends were cut back, 3 bases at V and 3 bases at J, with 20 bases in the middle. The CDR3 spells CAWSPKTPGIANEKLFF. CDR3 nucleotides: TGTGCCTGGAGCCCTAAGACTCCAGGGATAGCTAATGAAAAACTGTTTTTT.